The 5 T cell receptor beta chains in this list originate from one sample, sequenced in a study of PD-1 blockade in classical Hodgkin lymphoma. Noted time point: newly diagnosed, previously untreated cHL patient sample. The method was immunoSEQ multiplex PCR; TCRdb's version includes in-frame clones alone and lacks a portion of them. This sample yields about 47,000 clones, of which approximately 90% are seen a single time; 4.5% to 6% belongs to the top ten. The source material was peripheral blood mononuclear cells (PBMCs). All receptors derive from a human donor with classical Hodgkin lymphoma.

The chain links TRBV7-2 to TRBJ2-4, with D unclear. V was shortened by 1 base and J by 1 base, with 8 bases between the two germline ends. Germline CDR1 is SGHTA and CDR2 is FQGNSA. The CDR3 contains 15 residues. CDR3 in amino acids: CASSLGHGAKNIQYF. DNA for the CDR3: TGTGCCAGCAGCTTAGGGCACGGCGCCAAAAACATTCAGTACTTC.

The CDR3 nucleotides read TGTGCCAGCAGCGGACCACAGGCGGGAGACACTGAAGCTTTCTTT. It yields the protein CASSGPQAGDTEAFF. J is TRBJ1-1 and V is TRBV9, with TRBD1 as a possible D gene (5 bases). The V gene's germline CDR1 is SGDLS and CDR2 YYNGEE. This CDR3 comprises 15 residues. Trimming removed 3 bases at V and 3 bases at J, with 15 bases between.

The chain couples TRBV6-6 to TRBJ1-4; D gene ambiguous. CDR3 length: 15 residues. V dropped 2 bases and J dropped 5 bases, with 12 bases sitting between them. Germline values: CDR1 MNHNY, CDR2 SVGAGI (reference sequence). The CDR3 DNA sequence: TGTGCCAGCAGTTACAATTACAGAGCCAATGAAAAACTGTTTTTT. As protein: CASSYNYRANEKLFF.

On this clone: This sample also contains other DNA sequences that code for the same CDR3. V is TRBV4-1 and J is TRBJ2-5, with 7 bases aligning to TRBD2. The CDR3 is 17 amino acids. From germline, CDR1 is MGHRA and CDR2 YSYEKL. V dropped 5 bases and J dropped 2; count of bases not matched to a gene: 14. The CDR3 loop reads CASSYHLAEDPQETQYF. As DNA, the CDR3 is TGCGCCAGCAGCTACCATCTAGCGGAGGACCCTCAAGAGACCCAGTACTTC.

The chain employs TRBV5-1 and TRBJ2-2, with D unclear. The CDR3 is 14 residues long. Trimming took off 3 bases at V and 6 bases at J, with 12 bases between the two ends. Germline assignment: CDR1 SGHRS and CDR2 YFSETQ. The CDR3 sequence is CASSSMVGPGELFF. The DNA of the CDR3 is TGCGCCAGCAGCTCCATGGTGGGTCCCGGGGAGCTGTTTTTT.